These 24 T cell receptor beta chains originate from one sample sequenced in a study of blood T cell repertoires in COVID-19. Some clones are missing from TCRdb's copy, which holds only in-frame ones; the method was immunoSEQ multiplex PCR. The sample holds about 430,000 clones, roughly 90% seen once. Input material: PBMCs or T cells enriched from blood (not recorded which). The receptors were sampled from a woman between 25 and 40 years old with acute COVID-19.

V is TRBV9 and J is TRBJ1-4, with D possibly matching TRBD1 (5 bases). Between the trimmed V and J ends, which lost 4 bases and 0 bases, there was a span of 13 bases. The germline gives CDR1 SGDLS, CDR2 YYNGEE. The CDR3 loop spans 16 amino acids. As DNA, the CDR3 is TGTGCCAGCAGCCCATGGGAGGGGACAACTAATGAAAAACTGTTTTTT. It translates to CASSPWEGTTNEKLFF.

V gene TRBV29-1 combines with J gene TRBJ1-1; D is ambiguous. The germline CDR1 and CDR2 sequences are SQVTM and ANQGSEA. The germline V and J ends were trimmed by 3 bases and 2 bases, with 7 bases remaining between them. The CDR3 runs to 12 residues. CDR3 region: CSVDEVNTEAFF. DNA of the CDR3: TGCAGCGTTGACGAGGTAAACACTGAAGCTTTCTTT.

The V and J genes are TRBV27 and TRBJ2-7; 8 nucleotides align to TRBD1. The CDR3 is 16 residues long. Germline trimming cut 5 bases from V and 2 bases from J; bases unmatched to any gene: 11. In germline, CDR1 is MNHEY, CDR2 SMNVEV (reference sequence). CDR3 in DNA: TGTGCCAGCAGTCGAGACCGGGACAGGATAACCTACGAGCAGTACTTC. Amino acid sequence: CASSRDRDRITYEQYF.

The gene calls are TRBV10-3 and TRBJ1-1; 7 bases are shared with TRBD1. Per the germline V gene, CDR1 is ENHRY and CDR2 is SYGVKD. This CDR3 is 15 amino acids long. J gave up 1 base and V 7 bases, and 9 bases lay outside the gene matches. The chain's CDR3 is CAITGQRKRNTEAFF. DNA for the CDR3: TGTGCCATCACGGGACAGCGTAAGCGGAACACTGAAGCTTTCTTT.

The V call is TRBV3-1 (or the pseudogene TRBV3-2), the J call TRBJ2-1; the match to TRBD2 covers 9 bases. The CDR3 length is 17 residues. Per germline, CDR1 LGHDT and CDR2 YNNKEL (reference sequence). The V segment lost 1 base and the J segment 4 bases; nucleotides outside the gene matches: 8. The CDR3 loop is CASSQVYSGGLYNEQFF. For the CDR3, the DNA is TGTGCCAGCAGCCAAGTCTACAGCGGGGGGCTATACAATGAGCAGTTCTTC.

The chain couples TRBV7-8 to TRBJ2-7; 12 bases are shared with TRBD2. V was clipped by 3 bases and J by 9 bases; unmatched bases: 9. Germline loops: CDR1 SGHVS, CDR2 FQNEAQ. CDR3 size: 15 residues. DNA for the CDR3: TGTGCCAGCAGCTTGACTAGCGGGGGAACGATCGGGCAGTACTTC. Residues: CASSLTSGGTIGQYF.

The rearrangement links TRBV10-1 to TRBJ2-2, with 7 positions matching TRBD1. Trimming removed 3 bases from V and 3 bases from J; junction bases left unmatched: 7. The length of the CDR3 is 16 residues. CDR1 is WNHNN, CDR2 SYGVQD, per germline (reference sequence). The CDR3 sequence: CASSDVDRDDTGELFF. In DNA, the CDR3 is TGCGCCAGCAGTGATGTTGACAGGGATGACACCGGGGAGCTGTTTTTT.

The genes are TRBV7-2 and TRBJ2-1, with TRBD2 matching 7 bases. V trimming: 3 bases; J trimming: 8 bases; junction bases outside the gene matches: 4. Germline-derived CDR1 and CDR2 are SGHTA and FQGNSA. The CDR3 sequence is 13 residues long. CDR3 amino acids: CASSLLRGDEQFF. For the CDR3, the DNA is TGTGCCAGCAGCTTGCTCCGGGGGGATGAGCAGTTCTTC.

The gene calls are TRBV3-1 (or the pseudogene TRBV3-2) and TRBJ2-2; D is perhaps TRBD2 (6 bases). CDR1 and CDR2 from the germline V gene are LGHDT and YNNKEL (reference sequence). The V gene lost 5 bases and the J gene lost 0 bases, with 7 bases spanning the gap. CDR3 length: 14 amino acids. In DNA, the CDR3 is TGTGCCAGCAGCTGGGGGGCGAACACCGGGGAGCTGTTTTTT. Translated: CASSWGANTGELFF.

This clone was counted once. This chain links TRBV7-8 with TRBJ1-4; D uncertain. There are 15 residues in the CDR3. The germline V gene encodes CDR1 SGHVS and CDR2 FQNEAQ. Trimming took 5 bases from V and 4 from J, leaving 14 bases between them. The CDR3 coding sequence is TGTGCCAGCAGCCGAGGAGGCGAGGTTAATGAAAAACTGTTTTTT. This codes for CASSRGGEVNEKLFF.

This clone was detected only once. CDR3 protein: CASSEPPTGSNQPQHF. CDR3 in DNA: TGTGCCAGCAGTGAACCCCCGACAGGGAGCAATCAGCCCCAGCATTTT. The rearrangement links TRBV2 to TRBJ1-5, with 7 bases aligning to TRBD1. Trimming took 2 bases from V and 1 from J; bases not matched to a gene: 5. This CDR3 region has 16 residues. Looked up from germline, CDR1 is SNHLY and CDR2 is FYNNEI.

The V call is TRBV5-5, the J call TRBJ2-7; 7 bases fit TRBD2. This CDR3 contains 13 residues. Trimming took 0 bases from V and 5 from J; bases not matched to a gene: 2. Germline V lookup: CDR1 SGHKS, CDR2 YYEKEE (reference sequence). CDR3 DNA sequence: TGTGCCAGCAGCTTGGGAGGGAGGGACGAGCAGTACTTC. Its translation is CASSLGGRDEQYF.

The chain joins TRBV28 to TRBJ1-6; 10 nucleotides match TRBD1. Trimming at V came to 6 bases and at J to 11 bases, leaving 7 bases not matched to a gene. CDR1 and CDR2 from the germline V gene are MDHEN and SYDVKM. The CDR3 has 14 amino acids. The DNA for the CDR3 is TGTGCCAGCAGCCCAGGGACAGGGGTGCCACCCCTCCACTTT. Translation gives CASSPGTGVPPLHF.

The chain carries TRBV7-8 and TRBJ1-5, with D unresolved. V lost 2 bases, J lost 0 bases, and 14 bases lay in between. CDR1 and CDR2 (germline): SGHVS, FQNEAQ. The CDR3 consists of 17 residues. CDR3 nucleotides: TGTGCCAGCAGCTTATGGGCAGCCGATTATAGCAATCAGCCCCAGCATTTT. Translating it yields CASSLWAADYSNQPQHF.

The table lists this clone with a count of one. The J gene is TRBJ1-5, the V gene TRBV2, with a possible D match to TRBD1 (5 bases). Germline CDR1 reads SNHLY; CDR2 reads FYNNEI. Trimming removed 3 bases from V and 2 bases from J, with 8 bases in between. CDR3 length: 14 residues. The CDR3 nucleotides read TGTGCCAGCAGTGATGTACAGGGCAATCAGCCCCAGCATTTT. This sequence encodes CASSDVQGNQPQHF.

The chain couples TRBV19 to TRBJ1-5; D might be TRBD1 (5 bases). Germline values: CDR1 LNHDA, CDR2 SQIVND (reference sequence). Trimming pared 4 bases from V and 2 bases from J, leaving 15 bases between. This CDR3 is 16 amino acids long. In nucleotides, the CDR3 is TGTGCCAGTAGTAGAGCCGGGGGTAGCCGCAATCAGCCCCAGCATTTT. It is translated as CASSRAGGSRNQPQHF.

The V gene is TRBV7-9, the J gene TRBJ1-5; weak D call: TRBD1 (6 bases). The CDR3 spans 12 residues. V lost 1 base, J lost 15 bases, and 13 bases lay in between. CDR1 is SEHNR, CDR2 FQNEAQ, per germline (reference sequence). The CDR3 protein is CASSLEAGARHF. In nucleotides, the CDR3 is TGTGCCAGCAGCTTAGAGGCAGGGGCCCGGCATTTT.

This sequence joins TRBV7-3 and TRBJ2-3; 8 positions agree with TRBD2. The CDR3 length is 15 residues. Germline assignment: CDR1 SGHTA and CDR2 FQGTGA. V lost 5 bases, J lost 2 bases, and 6 bases stayed unmatched. CDR3: CASSPIAGTTDTQYF. CDR3 coding DNA: TGTGCCAGCAGCCCTATAGCGGGGACCACAGATACGCAGTATTTT. The full variable domain, completed using reference TRBV7-3 and TRBJ2-3, is GAGVSQTPSNKVTEKGKYVELRCDPISGHTALYWYRQSLGQGPEFLIYFQGTGAADDSGLPNDRFFAVRPEGSVSTLKIQRTERGDSAVYLCASSPIAGTTDTQYFGPGTRLTVL.

CDR3 nucleotide sequence: TGTGCCAGCAGCTTAGAAGGTTGGGGCGGCTACACCTTC. It yields the protein CASSLEGWGGYTF. The chain employs TRBV7-2 and TRBJ1-2; D is perhaps TRBD1 (5 bases). This CDR3 spans 13 amino acids. In germline, CDR1 is SGHTA, CDR2 FQGNSA. Trimming took off 1 base at V and 8 bases at J, with 11 bases between the two ends.

The chain carries TRBV9 and TRBJ1-4; 10 bases align to TRBD1. The V and J ends lost 0 bases and 8 bases, in that order; junction bases with no gene match: 7. Germline loops: CDR1 SGDLS, CDR2 YYNGEE. The CDR3 has 16 amino acids. The CDR3 nucleotides are TGTGCCAGCAGCGTAGAAGGGACAGGGGCCGGCGAAAAACTGTTTTTT. It yields the protein CASSVEGTGAGEKLFF. Based on the CDR3 plus reference TRBV9 and TRBJ1-4, the full variable domain is DSGVTQTPKHLITATGQRVTLRCSPRSGDLSVYWYQQSLDQGLQFLIQYYNGEERAKGNILERFSAQQFPDLHSELNLSSLELGDSALYFCASSVEGTGAGEKLFFGSGTQLSVL.

This chain links TRBV24-1 with TRBJ2-7; 10 bases match TRBD1. Germline CDR1 KGHDR, CDR2 SFDVKD. CDR3 length: 15 amino acids. With V trimmed by 4 bases and J by 8 bases, 10 bases remained unmatched. DNA for the CDR3: TGTGCCACCAGTGACCCGGGACAGGGGTCGATGAAGCAGTACTTC. Its translation: CATSDPGQGSMKQYF.

CDR3: CASSPDRWNYGYTF. Here the CDR3 DNA reads TGTGCCAGCAGCCCGGACAGGTGGAACTATGGCTACACCTTC. The chain recombines TRBV3-1 (or the pseudogene TRBV3-2) with TRBJ1-2, with 7 bases that match TRBD1. The CDR3 is 14 residues long. The germline CDR1 and CDR2 sequences are LGHDT and YNNKEL (reference sequence). V was pared by 4 bases and J by 2 bases, with 4 bases of the junction left unmatched.

The CDR3 region is CASSQLTGQGFTEAFF. CDR3 nucleotide sequence: TGCGCCAGCAGCCAATTGACCGGACAGGGGTTTACTGAAGCTTTCTTT. This chain uses TRBV4-3 with TRBJ1-1, with 9 bases aligning to TRBD1. This CDR3 has 16 amino acids. The V segment lost 2 bases and the J segment 5 bases; nucleotides outside the gene matches: 9. Germline lookup yields CDR1 LGHNA and CDR2 YSLEER.

The rearrangement joins TRBV7-2 to TRBJ2-1, with 10 nucleotides matching TRBD2. The CDR3 totals 14 residues. Germline loops: CDR1 SGHTA, CDR2 FQGNSA. Germline trimming cut 7 bases from V and 7 bases from J; bases unmatched to any gene: 7. The CDR3 spells CASTSGGGQNEQFF. In DNA, the CDR3 is TGTGCCAGCACGAGCGGGGGGGGCCAGAATGAGCAGTTCTTC.